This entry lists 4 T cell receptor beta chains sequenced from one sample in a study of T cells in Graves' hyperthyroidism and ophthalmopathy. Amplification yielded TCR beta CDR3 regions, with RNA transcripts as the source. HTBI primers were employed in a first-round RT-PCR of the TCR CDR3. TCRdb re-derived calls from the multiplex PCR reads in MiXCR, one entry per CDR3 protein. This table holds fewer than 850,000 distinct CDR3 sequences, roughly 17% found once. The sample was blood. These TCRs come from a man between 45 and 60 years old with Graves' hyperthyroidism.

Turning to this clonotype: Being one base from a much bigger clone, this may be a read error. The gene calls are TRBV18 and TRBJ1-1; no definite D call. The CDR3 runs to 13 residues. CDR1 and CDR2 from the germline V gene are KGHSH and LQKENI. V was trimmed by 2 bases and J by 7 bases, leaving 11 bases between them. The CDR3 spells CASSPEDGDEAFF. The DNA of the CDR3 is TGTGCCAGCTCACCAGAGGACGGAGATGAAGCTTTCTTT.

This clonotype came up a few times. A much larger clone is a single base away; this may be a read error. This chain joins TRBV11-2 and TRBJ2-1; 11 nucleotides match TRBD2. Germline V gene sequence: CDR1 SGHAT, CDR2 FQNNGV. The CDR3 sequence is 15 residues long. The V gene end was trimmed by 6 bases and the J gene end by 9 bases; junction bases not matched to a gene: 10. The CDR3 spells CASRYILAGAAEQFF. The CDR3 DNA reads TGTGCCAGCAGGTATATACTAGCGGGAGCTGCTGAGCAGTTCTTC.

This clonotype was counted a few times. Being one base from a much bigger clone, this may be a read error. CDR3 region: CASSLDGSFTGTDTQYF. CDR3 in DNA: TGTGCCAGCAGCTTAGATGGGAGTTTCACAGGGACAGATACGCAGTATTTT. The genes are TRBV11-2 and TRBJ2-3; a possible D gene is TRBD1 (6 bases). V was clipped by 0 bases and J by 3 bases, with 16 bases between them. This CDR3 contains 17 residues. The germline gives CDR1 SGHAT, CDR2 FQNNGV.

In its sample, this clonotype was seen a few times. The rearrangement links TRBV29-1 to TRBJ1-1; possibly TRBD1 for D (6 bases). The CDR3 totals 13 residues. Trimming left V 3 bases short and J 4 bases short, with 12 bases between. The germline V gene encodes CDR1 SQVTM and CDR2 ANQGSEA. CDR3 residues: CSVDRGSGTEAFF. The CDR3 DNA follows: TGCAGCGTTGATAGGGGGTCGGGCACTGAAGCTTTCTTT.